This T cell receptor beta chain came from a study of beta chain features in type 1 diabetes. The study's findings and limits: Shorter TCRB CDR3s, moderately but significantly so, were found in Type 1 diabetes patients in all four CD4+ subsets.

What was sequenced were expressed TCRB transcripts, since all of the isolated RNA had been reverse transcribed. This table comes from immunoSEQ multiplex PCR, and its TCRdb copy is limited to in-frame clones, with some not included. Altogether fewer than 450,000 clones are present, roughly 14% being singletons, with the ten largest covering roughly 0.015%. This clone was seen a few times. What it recognizes is unknown. The receptor was derived from a woman younger than 35 with type 1 diabetes. The sample was naive CD4+ T cells from blood.

The CDR3 sequence: CAWSNRQGDTEAFF. The CDR3 DNA is TGTGCCTGGAGTAACCGACAGGGGGACACTGAAGCTTTCTTT. V is TRBV30 and J is TRBJ1-1, with 9 bases aligning to TRBD1. J was trimmed by 3 bases and V by 2 bases; bases with no gene match: 4. The CDR3 loop spans 14 amino acids. In germline, CDR1 is GTSNPN, CDR2 SVGIG (reference sequence).